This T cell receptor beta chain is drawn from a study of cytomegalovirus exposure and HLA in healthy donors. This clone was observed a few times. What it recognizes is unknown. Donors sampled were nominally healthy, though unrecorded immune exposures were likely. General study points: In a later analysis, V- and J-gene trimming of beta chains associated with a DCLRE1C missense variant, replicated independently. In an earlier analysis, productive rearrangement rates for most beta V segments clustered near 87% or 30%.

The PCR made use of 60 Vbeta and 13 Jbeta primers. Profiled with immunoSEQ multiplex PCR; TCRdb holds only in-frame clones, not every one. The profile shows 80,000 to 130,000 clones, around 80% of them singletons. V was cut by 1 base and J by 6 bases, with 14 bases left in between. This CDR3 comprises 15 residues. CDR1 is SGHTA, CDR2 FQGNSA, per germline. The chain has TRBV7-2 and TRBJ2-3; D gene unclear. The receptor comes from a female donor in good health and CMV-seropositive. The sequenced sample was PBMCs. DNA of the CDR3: TGTGCCAGCAGCTTAGTCCCTACTCCCCCTGATACGCAGTATTTT. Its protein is CASSLVPTPPDTQYF.